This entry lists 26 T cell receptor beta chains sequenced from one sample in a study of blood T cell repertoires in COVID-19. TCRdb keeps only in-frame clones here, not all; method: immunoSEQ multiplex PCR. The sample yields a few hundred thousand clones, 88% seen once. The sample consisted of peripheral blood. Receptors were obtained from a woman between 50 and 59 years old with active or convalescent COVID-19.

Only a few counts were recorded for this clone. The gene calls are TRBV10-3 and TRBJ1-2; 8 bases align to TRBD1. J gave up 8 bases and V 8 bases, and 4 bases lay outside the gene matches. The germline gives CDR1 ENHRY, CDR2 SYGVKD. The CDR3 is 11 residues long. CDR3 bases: TGTGCCATCGGACAGGGCTTAGGCTACACCTTC. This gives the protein CAIGQGLGYTF.

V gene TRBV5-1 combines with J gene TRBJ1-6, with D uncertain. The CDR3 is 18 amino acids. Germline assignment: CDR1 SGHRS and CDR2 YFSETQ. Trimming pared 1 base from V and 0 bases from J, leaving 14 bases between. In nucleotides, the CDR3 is TGCGCCAGCAGCTTGCTGCCCAAACTGAGCTCCTATAATTCACCCCTCCACTTT. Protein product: CASSLLPKLSSYNSPLHF.

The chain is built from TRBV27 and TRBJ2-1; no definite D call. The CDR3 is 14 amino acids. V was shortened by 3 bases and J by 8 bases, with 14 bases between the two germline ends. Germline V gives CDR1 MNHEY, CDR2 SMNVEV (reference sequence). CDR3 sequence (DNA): TGTGCCAGCAGTTTTGTCGGTTCGATCCATGAGCAGTTCTTC. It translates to CASSFVGSIHEQFF.

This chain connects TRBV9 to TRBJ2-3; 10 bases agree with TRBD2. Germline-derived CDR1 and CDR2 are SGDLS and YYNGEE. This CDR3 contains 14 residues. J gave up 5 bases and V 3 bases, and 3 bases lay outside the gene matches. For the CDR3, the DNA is TGTGCCAGCAGCGAGCGGGGGGGCCAAGATACGCAGTATTTT. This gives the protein CASSERGGQDTQYF.

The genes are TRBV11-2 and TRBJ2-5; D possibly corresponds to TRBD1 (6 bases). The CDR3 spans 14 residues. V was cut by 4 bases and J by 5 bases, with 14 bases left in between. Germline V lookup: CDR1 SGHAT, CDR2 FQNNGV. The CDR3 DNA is TGTGCCAGCAGCTCCCACAGGGTTGAGGAGACCCAGTACTTC. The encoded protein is CASSSHRVEETQYF.

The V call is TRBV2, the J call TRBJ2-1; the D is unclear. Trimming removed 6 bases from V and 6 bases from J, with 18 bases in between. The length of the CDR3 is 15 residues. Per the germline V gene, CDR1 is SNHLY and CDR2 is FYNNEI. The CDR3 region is CASSPTPKSLNEQFF. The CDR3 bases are TGTGCCAGCAGCCCGACACCAAAGTCCCTCAATGAGCAGTTCTTC. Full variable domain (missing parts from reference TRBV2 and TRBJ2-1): EPEVTQTPSHQVTQMGQEVILRCVPISNHLYFYWYRQILGQKVEFLVSFYNNEISEKSEIFDDQFSVERPDGSNFTLKIRSTKLEDSAMYFCASSPTPKSLNEQFFGPGTRLTVL.

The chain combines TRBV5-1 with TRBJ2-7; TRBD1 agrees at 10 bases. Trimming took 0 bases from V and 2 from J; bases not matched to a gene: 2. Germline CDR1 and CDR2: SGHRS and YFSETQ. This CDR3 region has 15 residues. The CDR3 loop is CASSLDGQGAYEQYF. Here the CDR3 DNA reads TGCGCCAGCAGCTTGGATGGACAGGGGGCCTACGAGCAGTACTTC.

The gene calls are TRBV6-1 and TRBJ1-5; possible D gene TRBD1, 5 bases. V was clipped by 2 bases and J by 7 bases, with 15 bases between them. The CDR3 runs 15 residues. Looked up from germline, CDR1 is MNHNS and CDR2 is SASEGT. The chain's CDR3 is CASSENRGVKQPQHF. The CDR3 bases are TGTGCCAGCAGTGAAAATCGGGGGGTCAAGCAGCCCCAGCATTTT.

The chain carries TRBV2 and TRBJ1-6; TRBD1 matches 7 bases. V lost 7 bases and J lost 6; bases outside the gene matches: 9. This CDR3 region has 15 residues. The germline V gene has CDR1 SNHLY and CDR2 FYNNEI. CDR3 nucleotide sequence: TGTGCCAGCAAGATGACAGGGTCCGGTAATTCACCCCTCCACTTT. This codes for CASKMTGSGNSPLHF. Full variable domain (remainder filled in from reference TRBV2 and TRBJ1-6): EPEVTQTPSHQVTQMGQEVILRCVPISNHLYFYWYRQILGQKVEFLVSFYNNEISEKSEIFDDQFSVERPDGSNFTLKIRSTKLEDSAMYFCASKMTGSGNSPLHFGNGTRLTVT.

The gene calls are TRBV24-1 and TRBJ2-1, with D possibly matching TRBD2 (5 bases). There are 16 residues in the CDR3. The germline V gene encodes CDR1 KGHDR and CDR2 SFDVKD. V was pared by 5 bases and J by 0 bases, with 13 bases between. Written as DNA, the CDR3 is TGTGCCACCAGTGCCTATAGCGCGAGCTCCTACAATGAGCAGTTCTTC. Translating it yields CATSAYSASSYNEQFF.

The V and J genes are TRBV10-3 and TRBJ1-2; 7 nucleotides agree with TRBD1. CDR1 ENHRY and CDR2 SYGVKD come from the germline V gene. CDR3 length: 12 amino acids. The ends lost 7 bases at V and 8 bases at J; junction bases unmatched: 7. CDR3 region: CAIKGAGEGYTF. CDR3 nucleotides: TGTGCCATCAAGGGGGCAGGGGAAGGCTACACCTTC.

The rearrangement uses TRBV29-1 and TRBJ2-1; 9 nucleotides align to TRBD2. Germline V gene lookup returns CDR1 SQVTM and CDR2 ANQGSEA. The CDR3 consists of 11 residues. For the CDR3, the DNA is TGCGGGGGCGGGAGGGCCAATGAGCAGTTCTTC. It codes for CGGGRANEQFF.

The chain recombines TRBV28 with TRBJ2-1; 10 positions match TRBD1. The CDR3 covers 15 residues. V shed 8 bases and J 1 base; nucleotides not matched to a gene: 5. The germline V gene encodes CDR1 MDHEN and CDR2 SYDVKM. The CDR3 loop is CASEGQGMSYNEQFF. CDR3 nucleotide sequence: TGTGCCAGCGAGGGACAGGGGATGTCCTACAATGAGCAGTTCTTC. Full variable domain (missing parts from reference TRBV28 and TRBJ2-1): DVKVTQSSRYLVKRTGEKVFLECVQDMDHENMFWYRQDPGLGLRLIYFSYDVKMKEKGDIPEGYSVSREKKERFSLILESASTNQTSMYLCASEGQGMSYNEQFFGPGTRLTVL.

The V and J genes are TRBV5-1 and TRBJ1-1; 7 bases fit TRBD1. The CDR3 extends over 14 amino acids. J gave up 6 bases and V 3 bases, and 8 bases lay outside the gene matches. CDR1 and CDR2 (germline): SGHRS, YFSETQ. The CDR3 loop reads CASSSPGGTAEAFF. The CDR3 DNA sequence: TGCGCCAGCAGCTCCCCAGGGGGGACGGCTGAAGCTTTCTTT.

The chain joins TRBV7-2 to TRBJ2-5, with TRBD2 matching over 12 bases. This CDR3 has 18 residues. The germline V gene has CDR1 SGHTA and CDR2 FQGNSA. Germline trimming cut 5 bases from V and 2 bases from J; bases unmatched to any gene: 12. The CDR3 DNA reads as TGTGCCAGCAGCGCCTTGACTAGCGGGAGTATCTCGCAAGAGACCCAGTACTTC. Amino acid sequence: CASSALTSGSISQETQYF.

In nucleotides, the CDR3 is TGTGCCAGCAGTGAACCGCGGACAGGGGGAACCGGGGAGCTGTTTTTT. It translates to CASSEPRTGGTGELFF. This chain joins TRBV25-1 and TRBJ2-2, with 10 bases fitting TRBD1. From germline, CDR1 is MGHDK and CDR2 SYGVNS. The CDR3 consists of 16 residues. Losses at the gene ends were 2 bases for V and 5 bases for J; bases not matched to a gene: 5.

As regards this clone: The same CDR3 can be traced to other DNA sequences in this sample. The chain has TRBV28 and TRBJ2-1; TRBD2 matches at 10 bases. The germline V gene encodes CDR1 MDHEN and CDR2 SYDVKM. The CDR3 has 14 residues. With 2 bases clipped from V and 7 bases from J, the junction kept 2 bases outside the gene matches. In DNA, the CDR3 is TGTGCCAGCAGTTTAAGCGGGAGGGGAAATGAGCAGTTCTTC. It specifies CASSLSGRGNEQFF.

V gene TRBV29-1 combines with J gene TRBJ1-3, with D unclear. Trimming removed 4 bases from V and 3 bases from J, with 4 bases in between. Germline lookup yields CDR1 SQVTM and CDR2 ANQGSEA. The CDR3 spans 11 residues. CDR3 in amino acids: CSVVRGNTIYF. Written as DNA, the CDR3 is TGCAGCGTTGTGCGTGGAAACACCATATATTTT.

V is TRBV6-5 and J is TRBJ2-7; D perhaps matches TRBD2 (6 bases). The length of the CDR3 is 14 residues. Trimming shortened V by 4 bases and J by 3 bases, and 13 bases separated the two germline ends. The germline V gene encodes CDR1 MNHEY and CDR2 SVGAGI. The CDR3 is CASSSGLRNYEQYF. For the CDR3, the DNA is TGTGCCAGCAGTTCCGGACTACGCAACTACGAGCAGTACTTC.

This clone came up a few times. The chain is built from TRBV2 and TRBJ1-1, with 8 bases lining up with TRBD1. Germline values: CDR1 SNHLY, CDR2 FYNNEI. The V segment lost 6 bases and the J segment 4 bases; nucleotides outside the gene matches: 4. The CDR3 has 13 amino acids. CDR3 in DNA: TGTGCCAGCAGGGTCACAGGGGGCACTGAAGCTTTCTTT. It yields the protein CASRVTGGTEAFF.

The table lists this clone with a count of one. Here the CDR3 reads CASSSDTTDTQYF. CDR3 bases: TGTGCCAGCAGCTCGGACACCACAGATACGCAGTATTTT. The rearrangement uses TRBV11-3 and TRBJ2-3; TRBD1 is a possible D gene (5 bases). The CDR3 has 13 amino acids. The V and J ends lost 4 bases and 2 bases respectively, with 7 bases between them. The germline CDR1 and CDR2 sequences are SGHNT and YENEEA.

The CDR3 spells CASSIDRGPRAVPGELFF. The CDR3 nucleotides are TGTGCCAGTAGTATAGATAGGGGGCCCCGAGCGGTTCCCGGGGAGCTGTTTTTT. The gene calls are TRBV19 and TRBJ2-2, with 7 bases aligning to TRBD1. The CDR3 extends over 18 amino acids. Germline-derived CDR1 and CDR2 are LNHDA and SQIVND (reference sequence). The V and J ends lost 0 bases and 6 bases, in that order; junction bases with no gene match: 13.

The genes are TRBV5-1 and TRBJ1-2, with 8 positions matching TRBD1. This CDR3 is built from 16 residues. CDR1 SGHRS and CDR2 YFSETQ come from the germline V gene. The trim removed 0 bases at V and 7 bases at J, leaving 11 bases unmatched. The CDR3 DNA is TGCGCCAGCAGCTTGGGTGGTGGGACAGGCCCCGGTGGCTACACCTTC. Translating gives CASSLGGGTGPGGYTF.

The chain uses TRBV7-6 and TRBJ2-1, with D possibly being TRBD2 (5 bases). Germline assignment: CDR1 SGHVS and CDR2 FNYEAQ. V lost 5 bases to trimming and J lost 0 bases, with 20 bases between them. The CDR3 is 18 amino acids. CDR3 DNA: TGTGCCAGCAGCCAGGTCCGGGGAAGGAGTCGCTCCTACAATGAGCAGTTCTTC. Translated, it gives CASSQVRGRSRSYNEQFF.

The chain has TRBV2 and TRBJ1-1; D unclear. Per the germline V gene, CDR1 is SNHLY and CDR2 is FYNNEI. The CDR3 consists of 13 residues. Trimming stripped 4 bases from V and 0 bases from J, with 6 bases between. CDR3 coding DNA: TGTGCCAGCAGTGTCACTCTGAACACTGAAGCTTTCTTT. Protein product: CASSVTLNTEAFF.

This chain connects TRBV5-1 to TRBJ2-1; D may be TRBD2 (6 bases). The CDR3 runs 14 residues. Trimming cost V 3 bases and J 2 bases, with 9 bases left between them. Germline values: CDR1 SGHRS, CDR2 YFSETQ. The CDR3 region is CASSSRTTYNEQFF. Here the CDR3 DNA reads TGCGCCAGCAGCTCCCGGACTACCTACAATGAGCAGTTCTTC.